This entry describes one TCR beta chain. Its antigen is not identified. The source of the sample is a study of cytomegalovirus exposure and HLA in healthy donors. Study summary: Of a few hundred genotyped donors, more than 75% grouped in the Caucasian-associated ancestry cluster.

Study outcomes and limitations: The authors later found TCR association rates varying by HLA locus, with DRB1 most and HLA-C fewest. Earlier analysis found most TCR beta V segments productive about 87% or about 30% of the time. TCR beta chains numbering 164 were designated cytomegalovirus-associated.

The primer mix had 60 Vbeta and 13 Jbeta primers. The repertoire was sequenced with immunoSEQ multiplex PCR; TCRdb's copy has only in-frame clones and lacks some. The sample shows 85,000 to 130,000 clones, 80% to 90% of them seen only once. This CDR3 is 17 amino acids long. Germline-derived CDR1 and CDR2 are LNHDA and SQIVND (reference sequence). V gene TRBV19 combines with J gene TRBJ2-5; 9 positions match TRBD2. The end of the DNA is better explained by TRBJ2-7, so the J call may be wrong. The sequence came from a young woman in good health and CMV-seronegative. The material sequenced was PBMCs. The CDR3 DNA is TGTGCCAGTAGTGTTGGGCGACGTAGCGGGAGTTTTTACGAGCAGTACTTC. This translates into CASSVGRRSGSFYEQYF.